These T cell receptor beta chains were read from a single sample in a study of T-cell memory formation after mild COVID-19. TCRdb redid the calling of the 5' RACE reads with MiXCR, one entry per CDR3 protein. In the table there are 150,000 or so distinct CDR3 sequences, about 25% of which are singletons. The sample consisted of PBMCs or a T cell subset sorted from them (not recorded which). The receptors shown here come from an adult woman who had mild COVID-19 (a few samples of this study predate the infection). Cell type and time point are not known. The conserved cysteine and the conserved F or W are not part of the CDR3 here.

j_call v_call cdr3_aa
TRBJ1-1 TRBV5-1 ASSWGRGNTEAF
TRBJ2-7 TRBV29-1 SVRDRGYEQY
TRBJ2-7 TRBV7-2 ASSSGPGQGIYEQY
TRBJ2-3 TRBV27 ASSLSGQGGADTQY
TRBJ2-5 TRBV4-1 ASSQDSAGEETQY
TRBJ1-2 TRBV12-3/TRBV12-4 ASSSSRGMGQFGYT
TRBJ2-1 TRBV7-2 ASSLGQYNEQF
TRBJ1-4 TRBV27 ASSLGDRLEKLF
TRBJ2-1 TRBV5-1 ASTPTGAADEQF
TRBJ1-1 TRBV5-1 ASSQETGPAF
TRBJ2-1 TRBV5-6 ASSLTSGFQQF
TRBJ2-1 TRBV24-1 ATSDFASGRDNEQF
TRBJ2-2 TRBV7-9 ASSSGFLNTGELF
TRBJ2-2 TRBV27 ASGPWSRGHTGELF
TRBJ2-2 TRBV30 AWSSTGPGELF
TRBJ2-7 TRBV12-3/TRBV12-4 ASSLGWGYEQY
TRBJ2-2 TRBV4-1 ASSQTGTSEAGELF
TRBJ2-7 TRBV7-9 ASSSAPGGSYEQY
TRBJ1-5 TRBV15 ATSTRSQPQH
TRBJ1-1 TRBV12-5 ASGLGTWNTEAF
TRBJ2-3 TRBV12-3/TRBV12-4 ASSAPTTSGVTDTQY
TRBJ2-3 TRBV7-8 ASSLGGATDTQY
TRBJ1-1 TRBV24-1 ATSEAGSTEAF
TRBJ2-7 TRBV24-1 ATSDPDRNEQY
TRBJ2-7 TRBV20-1 SARTLTSGSIYEQY
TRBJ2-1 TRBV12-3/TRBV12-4 ASSASGGNEQF
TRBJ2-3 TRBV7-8 ASSSSKAAMTSTDTQY